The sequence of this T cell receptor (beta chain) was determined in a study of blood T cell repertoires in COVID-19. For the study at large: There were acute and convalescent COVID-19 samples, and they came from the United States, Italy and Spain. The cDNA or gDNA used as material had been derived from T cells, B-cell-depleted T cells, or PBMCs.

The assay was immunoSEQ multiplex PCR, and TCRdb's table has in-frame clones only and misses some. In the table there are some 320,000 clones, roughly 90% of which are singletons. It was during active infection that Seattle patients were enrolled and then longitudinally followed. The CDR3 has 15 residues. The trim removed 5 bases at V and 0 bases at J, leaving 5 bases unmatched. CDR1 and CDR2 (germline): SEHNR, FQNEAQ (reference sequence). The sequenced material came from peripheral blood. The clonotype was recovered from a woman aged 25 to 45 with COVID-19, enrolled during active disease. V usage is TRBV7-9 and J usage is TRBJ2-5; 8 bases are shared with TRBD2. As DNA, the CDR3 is TGTGCCAGCAGCGATGCGGGGGGTCACCAAGAGACCCAGTACTTC. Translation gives CASSDAGGHQETQYF.